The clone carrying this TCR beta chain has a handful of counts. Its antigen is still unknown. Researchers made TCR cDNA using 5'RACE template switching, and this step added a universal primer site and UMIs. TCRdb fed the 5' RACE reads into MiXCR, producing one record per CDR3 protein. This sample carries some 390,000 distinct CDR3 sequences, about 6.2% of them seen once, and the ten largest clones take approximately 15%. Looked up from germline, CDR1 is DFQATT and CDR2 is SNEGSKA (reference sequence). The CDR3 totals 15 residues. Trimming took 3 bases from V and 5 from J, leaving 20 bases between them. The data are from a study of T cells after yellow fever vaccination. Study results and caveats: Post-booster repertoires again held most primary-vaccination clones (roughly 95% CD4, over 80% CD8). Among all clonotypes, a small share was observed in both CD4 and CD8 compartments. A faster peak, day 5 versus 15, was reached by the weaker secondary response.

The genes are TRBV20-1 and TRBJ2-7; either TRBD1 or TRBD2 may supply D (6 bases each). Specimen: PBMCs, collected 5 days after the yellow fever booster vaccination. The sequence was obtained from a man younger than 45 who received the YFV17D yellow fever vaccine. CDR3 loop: CSASGGQRLRHEQYF. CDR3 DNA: TGCAGTGCTAGTGGGGGGCAGCGACTTAGGCACGAGCAGTACTTC.